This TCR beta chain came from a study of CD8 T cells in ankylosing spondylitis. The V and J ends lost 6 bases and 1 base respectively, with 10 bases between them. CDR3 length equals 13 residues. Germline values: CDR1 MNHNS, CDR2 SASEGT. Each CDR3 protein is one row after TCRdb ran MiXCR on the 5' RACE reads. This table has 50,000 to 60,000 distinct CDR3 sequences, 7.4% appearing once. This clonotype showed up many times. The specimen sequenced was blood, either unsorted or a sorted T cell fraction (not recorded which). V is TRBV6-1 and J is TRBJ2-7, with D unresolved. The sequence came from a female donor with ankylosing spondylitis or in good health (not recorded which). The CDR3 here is CASRNTPSYEQYV. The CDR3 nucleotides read TGTGCCAGCAGAAACACACCTTCCTACGAGCAGTACGTC.